The 19 T cell receptor beta chains listed next were all sequenced from one sample in a study of cytomegalovirus exposure and HLA in healthy donors. Assay: immunoSEQ multiplex PCR; the TCRdb copy retains only in-frame clones and omits some. The profile shows 90,000 to 110,000 clones, more than 70% of them singletons. The sample consisted of PBMCs. These receptors were obtained from a woman aged 18-30 years in good health and CMV-seronegative.

The chain is built from TRBV4-1 and TRBJ2-1; 10 bases map to TRBD2. The germline V gene has CDR1 MGHRA and CDR2 YSYEKL. The CDR3 contains 17 residues. With V trimmed by 3 bases and J by 1 base, 6 bases remained unmatched. The CDR3 nucleotides are TGCGCCAGCAGCCAGGGAGCGGGGGGGACTTCCTACAATGAGCAGTTCTTC. It yields the protein CASSQGAGGTSYNEQFF.

This chain joins TRBV19 and TRBJ2-7; 9 nucleotides match TRBD1. Trimming removed 3 bases from V and 1 base from J; junction bases left unmatched: 1. The V gene's germline CDR1 is LNHDA and CDR2 SQIVND (reference sequence). The CDR3 runs to 14 residues. The CDR3 protein is CASSMTGGSYEQYF. CDR3 coding DNA: TGTGCCAGTAGTATGACAGGGGGATCCTACGAGCAGTACTTC.

CDR3 nucleotides: TGTGCCAGCAGTGAAGGAAAGGGGGTACCGGTCCCTGGCTACACCTTC. This codes for CASSEGKGVPVPGYTF. The chain links TRBV6-4 to TRBJ1-2; weak D call: TRBD1 (6 bases). Per germline, CDR1 MRHNA and CDR2 SNTAGT. The CDR3 loop spans 16 amino acids. V was cut by 3 bases and J by 7 bases, with 21 bases left in between.

The chain uses TRBV15 and TRBJ2-1; 8 nucleotides match TRBD1. V trimming: 8 bases; J trimming: 12 bases; junction bases outside the gene matches: 15. The CDR3 runs to 14 residues. Germline lookup yields CDR1 LNHNV and CDR2 YYDKDF (reference sequence). The CDR3 sequence: CATRRGQGHEGQFF. Here the CDR3 DNA reads TGTGCCACCCGGAGAGGACAGGGACACGAGGGGCAGTTCTTC.

This sequence joins TRBV19 and TRBJ1-4; possibly TRBD1 for D (5 bases). Germline loops: CDR1 LNHDA, CDR2 SQIVND (reference sequence). Trimming removed 9 bases at V and 2 bases at J, with 13 bases between. The CDR3 contains 14 residues. The DNA of the CDR3 is TGTGCCAGCACCGCAGGGTTGACTAATGAAAAACTGTTTTTT. Its translation: CASTAGLTNEKLFF.

The chain recombines TRBV2 with TRBJ1-5, with 7 nucleotides matching TRBD1. CDR1 and CDR2 from the germline V gene are SNHLY and FYNNEI. The CDR3 is 15 amino acids. Unmatched junction bases numbered 7, after V lost 4 bases and J lost 4 bases. The CDR3 here is CASSAEGAGNQPQHF. CDR3 sequence (DNA): TGTGCCAGCAGTGCAGAGGGGGCGGGAAATCAGCCCCAGCATTTT.

The chain links TRBV28 to TRBJ2-1; possible D gene TRBD2, 5 bases. The CDR3 has 15 amino acids. Germline-derived CDR1 and CDR2 are MDHEN and SYDVKM. Trimming took off 3 bases at V and 0 bases at J, with 9 bases between the two ends. The CDR3 sequence is CASSFGEPSYNEQFF. The CDR3 nucleotides read TGTGCCAGCAGTTTTGGGGAGCCCTCCTACAATGAGCAGTTCTTC.

V usage is TRBV21-1 and J usage is TRBJ2-1; TRBD1, the D gene given by the table, was not confirmed from the DNA. TRBV21-1 is assigned pseudogene status. This CDR3 comprises 14 residues. CDR3 protein: CASTRGTGYNEQFF. CDR3 nucleotides: TGTGCCAGCACCAGGGGGACAGGTTACAATGAGCAGTTCTTC.

The genes are TRBV7-2 and TRBJ2-1; possible D gene TRBD1, 5 bases. From germline, CDR1 is SGHTA and CDR2 FQGNSA. V was shortened by 2 bases and J by 7 bases, with 9 bases between the two germline ends. This CDR3 is built from 13 residues. The CDR3 loop reads CASSLQGQNEQFF. The DNA for the CDR3 is TGTGCCAGCAGCTTACAGGGTCAGAATGAGCAGTTCTTC.

The genes are TRBV2 and TRBJ2-7; TRBD1 aligns across 7 bases. J was trimmed by 1 base and V by 6 bases; bases with no gene match: 6. Germline CDR1 is SNHLY and CDR2 is FYNNEI. The CDR3 spans 14 residues. In DNA, the CDR3 is TGTGCCAGCAGACTACAGGGGAATTCCTACGAGCAGTACTTC. Amino acids: CASRLQGNSYEQYF.

The chain carries TRBV6-1 and TRBJ2-1; 8 positions agree with TRBD1. Germline loops: CDR1 MNHNS, CDR2 SASEGT. With V trimmed by 10 bases and J by 7 bases, 15 bases remained unmatched. The CDR3 consists of 15 residues. In DNA form, the CDR3 reads TGTGCCACCCAGGGGGCGGGGATTAAGTCGAATGAGCAGTTCTTC. Its protein is CATQGAGIKSNEQFF.

This clone was counted once. The chain recombines TRBV4-2 with TRBJ1-4; D is uncertain. Between the trimmed V and J ends, which lost 1 base and 6 bases, there was a span of 15 bases. Per germline, CDR1 LGHNA and CDR2 YNFKEQ. The CDR3 has 16 residues. In DNA form, the CDR3 reads TGTGCCAGCAGCCAAGGGGCAGAGGGCCTTGATGAAAAACTGTTTTTT. It specifies CASSQGAEGLDEKLFF.

V gene TRBV19 combines with J gene TRBJ2-6; D unclear. Trimming stripped 0 bases from V and 2 bases from J, with 5 bases between. CDR3 length: 15 residues. CDR1 is LNHDA, CDR2 SQIVND, per germline (reference sequence). The CDR3, as DNA: TGTGCCAGTAGTATAGATAGAGCTGGGGCCAACGTCCTGACTTTC. Amino acids: CASSIDRAGANVLTF.

The chain has TRBV18 and TRBJ2-3; 7 bases line up with TRBD2. The CDR3 is 16 amino acids. Germline lookup yields CDR1 KGHSH and CDR2 LQKENI. Trimming removed 0 bases from V and 1 base from J; junction bases left unmatched: 4. The CDR3 region has the DNA TGTGCCAGCTCACCACCGACCCTAGCGGGCACAGATACGCAGTATTTT. This translates into CASSPPTLAGTDTQYF.

The chain is built from TRBV7-2 and TRBJ2-7; 7 positions agree with TRBD1. The germline V gene has CDR1 SGHTA and CDR2 FQGNSA. The CDR3 has 16 amino acids. Trimming removed 2 bases from V and 6 bases from J; junction bases left unmatched: 13. The CDR3 is CASSLNVNRGLPEQYF. CDR3 DNA sequence: TGTGCCAGCAGCTTAAATGTGAACAGGGGTCTCCCCGAGCAGTACTTC.

The CDR3 DNA follows: TGTGCCAGCAGCGACAGTAGGGACAGGGTTGGCAATGAGCAGTTCTTC. Its protein is CASSDSRDRVGNEQFF. The chain employs TRBV9 and TRBJ2-1, with TRBD1 matching over 9 bases. This CDR3 contains 16 residues. Germline V gene data show CDR1 as SGDLS and CDR2 as YYNGEE. V was pared by 3 bases and J by 6 bases, with 10 bases of the junction left unmatched.

CDR3 residues: CASSQGQVATDTQYF. The CDR3 coding sequence is TGTGCCAGCAGCCAAGGACAGGTGGCGACAGATACGCAGTATTTT. The gene calls are TRBV4-2 and TRBJ2-3, with a tentative D call TRBD1 (6 bases). The CDR3 sequence is 15 residues long. Germline values: CDR1 LGHNA, CDR2 YNFKEQ. The germline V and J ends were trimmed by 1 base and 3 bases, with 11 bases remaining between them.

The chain carries TRBV7-3 and TRBJ2-1, with 8 bases that match TRBD2. J lost 7 bases, V lost 1 base, and 9 bases had no gene match. Germline CDR1 SGHTA, CDR2 FQGTGA. The CDR3 loop spans 16 amino acids. Here the CDR3 reads CASSLMSGGGDNEQFF. Written as DNA, the CDR3 is TGTGCCAGCAGCTTAATGAGCGGGGGAGGGGATAATGAGCAGTTCTTC.

This clone was seen once. The chain is built from TRBV5-1 and TRBJ1-2; tentatively, D is TRBD1 (6 bases). CDR1 is SGHRS, CDR2 YFSETQ, per germline. CDR3 size: 15 residues. Trimming left V 0 bases short and J 3 bases short, with 12 bases between. The CDR3 nucleotides read TGCGCCAGCAGCTTGGAGGGACAACCTTACTATGGCTACACCTTC. Translating it yields CASSLEGQPYYGYTF.